The next 3 T cell receptor beta chains were all read from a single sample in a study of T cells after yellow fever vaccination. TCRdb analysed the 5' RACE reads with MiXCR anew, one entry per CDR3 protein. This sample carries 600,000 to 750,000 distinct CDR3 sequences, approximately 13% of them seen once, and the ten largest clones take about 15%. The sample consisted of PBMCs, taken on the day of the yellow fever booster vaccination. The origin of the receptors is a man between 25 and 39 years old who received the YFV17D yellow fever vaccine.

In its sample, this clonotype was seen a few times. The J gene is TRBJ2-1, the V gene TRBV20-1; the D is unclear. Trimming stripped 6 bases from V and 3 bases from J, with 15 bases between. CDR1 DFQATT and CDR2 SNEGSKA come from the germline V gene (reference sequence). The length of the CDR3 is 14 residues. CDR3 sequence reads: CSAPNPENYNEQFF. For the CDR3, the DNA is TGCAGTGCCCCGAACCCCGAGAACTACAATGAGCAGTTCTTC.

The chain uses TRBV27 and TRBJ2-4; a weak D match, TRBD2 (5 bases). The V gene's germline CDR1 is MNHEY and CDR2 SMNVEV (reference sequence). V was clipped by 3 bases and J by 8 bases, with 11 bases between them. This CDR3 spans 13 amino acids. CDR3 sequence: CASSFREGDIQYF. The CDR3 coding sequence is TGTGCCAGCAGTTTCAGAGAGGGAGACATTCAGTACTTC.

This chain joins TRBV10-3 and TRBJ2-3; D is possibly TRBD2 (5 bases). The germline gives CDR1 ENHRY, CDR2 SYGVKD. The V end lost 0 bases, the J end lost 4 bases, and 5 bases lay between the germline ends. This CDR3 spans 13 amino acids. CDR3 sequence (DNA): TGTGCCATCAGTGAGTCAGCGGCAGATACGCAGTATTTT. This sequence encodes CAISESAADTQYF.